This record looks at one T cell receptor (beta chain) sequence and its context. Its specificity is not known. The PCR contained 60 Vbeta and 13 Jbeta primers. Clones were read by immunoSEQ multiplex PCR, and TCRdb kept only the in-frame ones, dropping some. This table holds 180,000 or so clones, 75% to 90% found once. These data come from a study of cytomegalovirus exposure and HLA in healthy donors. Study-wide results and caveats: In a later analysis, donors in an Asian-associated ancestry cluster reportedly had fewer N-insertions in productive TCRs than the cohort mean.

The CDR3 has 15 amino acids. Per germline, CDR1 SNHLY and CDR2 FYNNEI. Trimming took 5 bases from V and 0 from J, leaving 10 bases between them. V usage is TRBV2 and J usage is TRBJ2-2; no firm D call. This TCR came from a woman under 40 in good health and CMV-seronegative. The sample taken for sequencing was PBMCs. Here the CDR3 reads CASSPREANTGELFF. DNA for the CDR3: TGTGCCAGCAGTCCGCGCGAAGCGAACACCGGGGAGCTGTTTTTT.